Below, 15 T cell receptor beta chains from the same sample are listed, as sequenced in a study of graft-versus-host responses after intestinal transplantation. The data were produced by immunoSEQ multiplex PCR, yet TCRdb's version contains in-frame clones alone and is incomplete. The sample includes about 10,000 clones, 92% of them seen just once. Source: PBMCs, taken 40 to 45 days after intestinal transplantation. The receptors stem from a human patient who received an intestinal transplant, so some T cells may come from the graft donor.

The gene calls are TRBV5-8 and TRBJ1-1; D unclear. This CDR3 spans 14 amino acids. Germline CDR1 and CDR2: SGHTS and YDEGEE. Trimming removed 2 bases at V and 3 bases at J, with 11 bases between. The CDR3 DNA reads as TGTGCCAGCAGCTTCAACAACGGGCACACTGAAGCTTTCTTT. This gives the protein CASSFNNGHTEAFF.

Here the CDR3 reads CASSPAGTLYGYTF. CDR3 DNA sequence: TGTGCCAGCAGCCCAGCCGGGACACTCTATGGCTACACCTTC. V gene TRBV14 combines with J gene TRBJ1-2, with D perhaps matching TRBD1 (6 bases). The CDR3 extends over 14 amino acids. Germline lookup yields CDR1 SGHDN and CDR2 FVKESK. The V gene lost 4 bases and the J gene lost 4 bases, with 13 bases spanning the gap. Full variable domain (missing parts from reference TRBV14 and TRBJ1-2): EAGVTQFPSHSVIEKGQTVTLRCDPISGHDNLYWYRRVMGKEIKFLLHFVKESKQDESGMPNNRFLAERTGGTYSTLKVQPAELEDSGVYFCASSPAGTLYGYTFGSGTRLTVV.

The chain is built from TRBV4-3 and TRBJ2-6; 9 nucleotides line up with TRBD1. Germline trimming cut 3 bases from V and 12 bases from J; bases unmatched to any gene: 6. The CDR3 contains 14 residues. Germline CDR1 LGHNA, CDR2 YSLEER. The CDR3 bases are TGCGCCAGCAGCCACGCGGACAGGGGCTCCGTCCTGACTTTC. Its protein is CASSHADRGSVLTF.

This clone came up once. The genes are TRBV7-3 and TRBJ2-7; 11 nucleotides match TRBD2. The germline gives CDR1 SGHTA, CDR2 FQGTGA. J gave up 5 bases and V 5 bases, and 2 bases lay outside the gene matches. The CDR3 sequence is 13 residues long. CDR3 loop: CASSPTSGDEQYF. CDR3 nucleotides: TGTGCCAGCAGCCCGACTAGCGGGGACGAGCAGTACTTC.

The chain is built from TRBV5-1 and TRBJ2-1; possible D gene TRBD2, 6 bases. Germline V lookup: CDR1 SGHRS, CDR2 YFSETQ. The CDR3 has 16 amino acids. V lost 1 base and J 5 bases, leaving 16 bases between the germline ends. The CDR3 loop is CASSLIRRGVDNEQFF. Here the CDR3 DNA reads TGCGCCAGCAGCTTGATCCGGCGGGGTGTTGACAATGAGCAGTTCTTC.

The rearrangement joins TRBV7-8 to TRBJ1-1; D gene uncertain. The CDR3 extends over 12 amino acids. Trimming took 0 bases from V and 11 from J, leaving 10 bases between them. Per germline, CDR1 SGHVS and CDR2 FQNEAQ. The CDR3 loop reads CASSLAEVRAFF. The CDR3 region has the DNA TGTGCCAGCAGCTTAGCCGAAGTCAGGGCTTTCTTT.

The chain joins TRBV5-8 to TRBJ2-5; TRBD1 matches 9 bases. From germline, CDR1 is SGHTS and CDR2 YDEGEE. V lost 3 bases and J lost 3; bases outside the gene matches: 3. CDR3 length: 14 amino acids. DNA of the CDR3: TGTGCCAGCAGCTCCCGGACAGGGGAAGAGACCCAGTACTTC. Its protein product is CASSSRTGEETQYF.

CDR3 nucleotide sequence: TGTGCCAGTAGTGCACAGGGGAACGAAAACATTCAGTACTTC. This gives the protein CASSAQGNENIQYF. The chain combines TRBV19 with TRBJ2-4, with 7 bases matching TRBD1. The CDR3 contains 14 residues. Unmatched junction bases numbered 6, after V lost 5 bases and J lost 5 bases. Germline loops: CDR1 LNHDA, CDR2 SQIVND (reference sequence).

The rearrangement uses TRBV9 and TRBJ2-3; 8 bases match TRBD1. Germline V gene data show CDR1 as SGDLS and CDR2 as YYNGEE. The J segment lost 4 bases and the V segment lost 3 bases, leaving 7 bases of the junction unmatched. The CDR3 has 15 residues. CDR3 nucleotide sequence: TGTGCCAGCAGCGCTCAGGGGGCAGTTTCAGATACGCAGTATTTT. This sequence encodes CASSAQGAVSDTQYF.

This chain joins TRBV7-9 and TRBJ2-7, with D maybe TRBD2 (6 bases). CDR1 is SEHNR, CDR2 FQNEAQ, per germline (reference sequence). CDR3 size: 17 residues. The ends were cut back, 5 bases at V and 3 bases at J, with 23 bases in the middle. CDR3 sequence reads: CASSAGLPNARGYEQYF. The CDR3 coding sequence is TGTGCCAGCAGCGCGGGACTTCCCAACGCTCGGGGCTACGAGCAGTACTTC.

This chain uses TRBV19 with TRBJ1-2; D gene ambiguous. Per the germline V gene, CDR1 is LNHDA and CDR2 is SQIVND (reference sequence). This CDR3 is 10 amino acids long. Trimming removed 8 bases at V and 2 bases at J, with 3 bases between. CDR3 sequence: CASRNYGYTF. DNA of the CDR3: TGTGCCAGTCGAAACTATGGCTACACCTTC.

CDR3 residues: CASSLGQARGYTF. In DNA, the CDR3 is TGTGCCAGCAGCTTGGGACAGGCACGGGGCTACACCTTC. This chain uses TRBV7-9 with TRBJ1-2; TRBD1 matches 8 bases. The V gene end was trimmed by 3 bases and the J gene end by 8 bases; junction bases not matched to a gene: 5. From germline, CDR1 is SEHNR and CDR2 FQNEAQ (reference sequence). This CDR3 region has 13 residues.

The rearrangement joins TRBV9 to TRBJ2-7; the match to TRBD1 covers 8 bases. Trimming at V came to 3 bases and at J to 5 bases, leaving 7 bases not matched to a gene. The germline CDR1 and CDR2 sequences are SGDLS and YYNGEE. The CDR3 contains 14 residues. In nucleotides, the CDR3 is TGTGCCAGCAGCGCCGACAGGGGCAGGGACGAGCAGTACTTC. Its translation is CASSADRGRDEQYF.

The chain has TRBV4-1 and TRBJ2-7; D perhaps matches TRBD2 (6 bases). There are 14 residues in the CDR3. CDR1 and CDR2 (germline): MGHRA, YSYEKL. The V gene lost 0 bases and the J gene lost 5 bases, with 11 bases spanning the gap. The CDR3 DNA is TGCGCCAGCAGCCAAGAAGGAGGGGTGGACGAGCAGTACTTC. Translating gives CASSQEGGVDEQYF.

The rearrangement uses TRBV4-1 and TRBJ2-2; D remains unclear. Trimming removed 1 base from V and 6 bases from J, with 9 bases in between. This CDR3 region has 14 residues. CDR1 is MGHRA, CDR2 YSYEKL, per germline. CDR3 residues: CASSQVSSPGELFF. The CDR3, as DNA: TGCGCCAGCAGCCAAGTCTCCAGTCCCGGGGAGCTGTTTTTT.